This T cell receptor beta chain originates from a study of T-cell reconstitution after alpha-beta-depleted transplantation in children. Study-level results: After transplant, at about two months, alpha-beta T cells were reportedly derived from several hundred expanded graft clones. Counts and diversity of T cells one year after transplant came mostly from newly produced T cells. Surviving recipient T cells and thymic progenitors accounted for the high day-60 TCRbeta diversity observed in some patients.

CDR3 length equals 20 residues. V lost 5 bases to trimming and J lost 2 bases, with 30 bases between them. This clonotype came up many times. Its specificity is unknown. For TCRbeta, the library was prepared with unique molecular identifiers. In TCRdb, the PCR reads were re-called with MiXCR into one record per CDR3 protein. The sample holds 450,000 to 550,000 distinct CDR3 sequences; over 10% are singletons and the top ten take approximately 15%. The chain couples TRBV12-3 or TRBV12-4 to TRBJ1-2; D not certain. The TCR was taken from a female patient younger than 10 who had a stem cell transplant for aplastic anemia, so the T cells may come from the graft donor. The source was PBMCs, mostly from graft donor cells, collected 180 days after TCRalphabeta/CD19-depleted stem cell transplant. CDR3 sequence (DNA): TGTGCCAGCAGTCCGCCCCCGGACCGGAGGCTCGGCTCGCCAAACTATGGCTACACCTTC. Amino acids: CASSPPPDRRLGSPNYGYTF.